This TCR beta chain came from a study of CD8 T cells in ankylosing spondylitis. A quantitative 5'-RACE method, one with molecular barcodes, was used to make TCR beta libraries. TCRdb re-called the 5' RACE reads through MiXCR, storing one row per CDR3 protein. The sample lists about 130,000 distinct CDR3 sequences; approximately 14% were seen once. As concerns this clonotype: Its matching antigen is unknown.

Trimming shortened V by 2 bases and J by 2 bases, and 15 bases separated the two germline ends. This CDR3 is 17 amino acids long. Germline CDR1 and CDR2: SGHVS and FNYEAQ. General study results and limits: Clones linked with disease were CD8+ and fairly uncommon in the peripheral blood.

J is TRBJ2-2 and V is TRBV7-6; TRBD1 is a possible D gene (5 bases). The sequencing sample was made of blood, either unsorted or a sorted T cell fraction (not recorded which). The origin of this receptor is a female donor with ankylosing spondylitis or in good health (not recorded which). The CDR3 DNA is TGTGCCAGCAGCTTAACTGGACATAGCTATAACACCGGGGAGCTGTTTTTT. This encodes CASSLTGHSYNTGELFF.